The T cell receptor beta chain under discussion was sequenced for a study of CD8 T cells in Susac syndrome. CD8+ and CD4+ T cells from blood underwent TCR beta sequencing. Germline V lookup: CDR1 SNHLY, CDR2 FYNNEI. The CDR3 runs 11 residues. The V end was cut by 4 bases, the J end by 3 bases, with 4 bases between. Random hexamers were used to reverse transcribe an amount of roughly 0.5 to 1 ug RNA. TCRdb fed the immunoSEQ multiplex PCR reads into MiXCR, producing one record per CDR3 protein. The sample consists of over 150,000 distinct CDR3 sequences, about 96% of them appearing once. This clonotype was obtained from a human donor with multiple sclerosis. Sequenced sample: CD4+ T cells from PBMCs. V and J are TRBV2 and TRBJ2-7, with unresolved D. The CDR3 spells CASSALYEQYF. CDR3 DNA: TGTGCCAGCAGTGCGCTCTACGAGCAGTACTTC.